Presented here are 25 T cell receptor beta chains from one specimen sequenced in a study of radiotherapy plus CTLA-4 blockade in lung cancer. Method: immunoSEQ multiplex PCR; TCRdb's copy keeps in-frame clones and lacks some. Among roughly 110,000 clones listed, about 83% were seen once. Sequenced here: peripheral blood, sampled from a patient treated with radiotherapy plus ipilimumab. These receptors all stem from a human donor with non-small cell lung cancer that progressed on radiotherapy plus ipilimumab. Some clones in this sample may be carry-over from other donors' samples.

The J gene is TRBJ1-1, the V gene TRBV27; maybe TRBD1 (5 bases). In germline, CDR1 is MNHEY, CDR2 SMNVEV (reference sequence). The CDR3 totals 14 residues. Trimming shortened V by 3 bases and J by 7 bases, and 15 bases separated the two germline ends. CDR3 sequence reads: CASSFQGPRGEAFF. CDR3 nucleotide sequence: TGTGCCAGCAGTTTTCAGGGCCCCCGGGGTGAAGCTTTCTTT.

The V and J genes are TRBV4-2 and TRBJ2-5; tentatively, D is TRBD2 (6 bases). This CDR3 contains 14 residues. V lost 4 bases, J lost 5 bases, and 14 bases lay in between. In germline, CDR1 is LGHNA, CDR2 YNFKEQ. CDR3 sequence: CASSPGTPGETQYF. The CDR3 DNA sequence: TGTGCCAGCAGCCCTGGGACTCCGGGGGAGACCCAGTACTTC.

The rearrangement uses TRBV7-8 and TRBJ2-7, with D hard to call. The CDR3 totals 13 residues. V dropped 1 base and J dropped 4 bases, with 8 bases sitting between them. Per the germline V gene, CDR1 is SGHVS and CDR2 is FQNEAQ. The CDR3 here is CASSLVMRYEQYF. For the CDR3, the DNA is TGTGCCAGCAGCTTAGTTATGCGATACGAGCAGTACTTC.

J is TRBJ2-2 and V is TRBV19; D gene unclear. CDR1 is LNHDA, CDR2 SQIVND, per germline (reference sequence). V was trimmed by 6 bases and J by 5 bases, leaving 16 bases between them. The CDR3 sequence is 15 residues long. CDR3 residues: CASRVQPVGTGELFF. The DNA for the CDR3 is TGTGCCAGTAGGGTACAGCCGGTGGGAACCGGGGAGCTGTTTTTT.

The V call is TRBV18, the J call TRBJ2-5, with D perhaps being TRBD1 or TRBD2 (5 bases each). V was cut by 0 bases and J by 3 bases, with 5 bases left in between. Germline assignment: CDR1 KGHSH and CDR2 LQKENI. The CDR3 extends over 13 amino acids. CDR3 in DNA: TGTGCCAGCTCACCACCGGGGGAAGAGACCCAGTACTTC. Translated, it gives CASSPPGEETQYF.

Only a few counts were recorded for this clone. The V call is TRBV11-2, the J call TRBJ1-4; D gene ambiguous. V was trimmed by 3 bases and J by 8 bases, leaving 13 bases between them. CDR1 and CDR2 from the germline V gene are SGHAT and FQNNGV. CDR3 length: 14 amino acids. The DNA for the CDR3 is TGTGCCAGCAGCTTTTACGGACTAGGCGAAAAACTGTTTTTT. Translation: CASSFYGLGEKLFF.

Turning to this clone: This sample includes further DNA sequences coding for the same CDR3. V is TRBV7-2 and J is TRBJ1-2; D possibly corresponds to TRBD1 (5 bases). V was pared by 1 base and J by 2 bases, with 11 bases between. Per germline, CDR1 SGHTA and CDR2 FQGNSA. The CDR3 loop spans 15 amino acids. As DNA, the CDR3 is TGTGCCAGCAGCTTAGTAGTGAGGGGAAACTATGGCTACACCTTC. It yields the protein CASSLVVRGNYGYTF.

The genes are TRBV5-1 and TRBJ1-5, with D hard to call. Trimming shortened V by 3 bases and J by 0 bases, and 7 bases separated the two germline ends. The germline CDR1 and CDR2 sequences are SGHRS and YFSETQ. The CDR3 has 14 residues. The CDR3 DNA sequence: TGCGCCAGCAGCTACGGTAATAGCAATCAGCCCCAGCATTTT. Translation gives CASSYGNSNQPQHF.

The V call is TRBV29-1, the J call TRBJ1-2; 8 bases line up with TRBD1. This CDR3 region has 13 residues. Germline CDR1 reads SQVTM; CDR2 reads ANQGSEA. V gave up 6 bases and J gave up 8 bases; unmatched junction bases: 11. CDR3: CSVIGQGTWGYTF. CDR3 coding DNA: TGCAGCGTCATAGGACAGGGAACGTGGGGCTACACCTTC.

The V gene is TRBV18, the J gene TRBJ1-5, with D possibly being TRBD1 (5 bases). This CDR3 is 14 amino acids long. The ends were cut back, 6 bases at V and 0 bases at J, with 9 bases in the middle. CDR1 is KGHSH, CDR2 LQKENI, per germline. In DNA form, the CDR3 reads TGTGCCAGCTCCACAGGTGGTAGCAATCAGCCCCAGCATTTT. Protein product: CASSTGGSNQPQHF.

The chain has TRBV5-1 and TRBJ1-3, with D tentatively TRBD1 (6 bases). CDR1 is SGHRS, CDR2 YFSETQ, per germline. V was shortened by 3 bases and J by 3 bases, with 10 bases between the two germline ends. The CDR3 runs 14 residues. The CDR3 region has the DNA TGCGCCAGCAGCTGGGACAACAATGGAAACACCATATATTTT. It codes for CASSWDNNGNTIYF.

The rearrangement joins TRBV5-1 to TRBJ2-2; TRBD2 agrees at 13 bases. The CDR3 spans 17 residues. Germline lookup yields CDR1 SGHRS and CDR2 YFSETQ. V lost 3 bases to trimming and J lost 0 bases; unmatched junction nucleotides: 2. CDR3 sequence (DNA): TGCGCCAGCAGCTGGACTAGCGGGGGCCCGAACACCGGGGAGCTGTTTTTT. This sequence encodes CASSWTSGGPNTGELFF.

For the CDR3, the DNA is TGTGCCACCAGCAGAGCAGGGGATTTGCAGTTCTTC. This gives the protein CATSRAGDLQFF. The chain employs TRBV15 and TRBJ2-1; D may be TRBD1 (6 bases). Trimming took off 1 base at V and 12 bases at J, with 10 bases between the two ends. CDR1 and CDR2 (germline): LNHNV, YYDKDF (reference sequence). CDR3 length: 12 amino acids.

CDR3 in amino acids: CASSLEGVIHTF. CDR3 nucleotides: TGCGCCAGCAGCTTGGAAGGTGTGATCCACACCTTC. The genes are TRBV5-1 and TRBJ1-2; no clear D gene. V was clipped by 0 bases and J by 12 bases, with 12 bases between them. The V gene's germline CDR1 is SGHRS and CDR2 YFSETQ. This CDR3 is 12 amino acids long.

This chain links TRBV5-1 with TRBJ1-2, with D possibly being TRBD1 (5 bases). V was pared by 4 bases and J by 8 bases, with 12 bases between. Germline loops: CDR1 SGHRS, CDR2 YFSETQ. This CDR3 has 12 residues. The DNA for the CDR3 is TGCGCCAGCAGCGTTGACAGAGTCGGCTACACCTTC. Encoded protein: CASSVDRVGYTF.

This clone appeared a few times. The chain carries TRBV19 and TRBJ1-6; D perhaps matches TRBD1 (6 bases). The CDR3 runs to 15 residues. CDR1 is LNHDA and CDR2 is SQIVND in the germline V gene (reference sequence). The V and J ends lost 6 bases and 6 bases respectively, with 15 bases between them. The CDR3 sequence is CASRGQPGANSPLHF. Written as DNA, the CDR3 is TGTGCCAGTAGGGGACAACCGGGGGCTAATTCACCCCTCCACTTT. Drawing the rest from reference TRBV19 and TRBJ1-6, the complete variable domain is DGGITQSPKYLFRKEGQNVTLSCEQNLNHDAMYWYRQDPGQGLRLIYYSQIVNDFQKGDIAEGYSVSREKKESFPLTVTSAQKNPTAFYLCASRGQPGANSPLHFGNGTRLTVT.

The genes are TRBV7-6 and TRBJ2-3; 8 bases line up with TRBD1. Unmatched junction bases numbered 6, after V lost 2 bases and J lost 5 bases. The length of the CDR3 is 15 residues. Germline CDR1 SGHVS, CDR2 FNYEAQ. CDR3 protein: CASSLSGTGKDTQYF. DNA for the CDR3: TGTGCCAGCAGCTTATCCGGGACAGGTAAAGATACGCAGTATTTT.

This sequence joins TRBV7-2 and TRBJ1-2; unclear D gene. The CDR3 covers 14 residues. V was trimmed by 5 bases and J by 3 bases, leaving 13 bases between them. From germline, CDR1 is SGHTA and CDR2 FQGNSA. The DNA for the CDR3 is TGTGCCAGCAGCGGGAGAGGGCAGTACTATGGCTACACCTTC. Translated, it gives CASSGRGQYYGYTF.

This chain connects TRBV4-2 to TRBJ1-1; no reliable D call. Germline-derived CDR1 and CDR2 are LGHNA and YNFKEQ. CDR3 length: 16 residues. Trimming took 4 bases from V and 0 from J, leaving 15 bases between them. CDR3 amino acids: CASSPPRGAMNTEAFF. The CDR3 nucleotides read TGTGCCAGCAGCCCCCCCCGGGGAGCCATGAACACTGAAGCTTTCTTT.

V is TRBV29-1 and J is TRBJ1-1; no firm D call. V was pared by 3 bases and J by 1 base, with 12 bases between. CDR1 and CDR2 from the germline V gene are SQVTM and ANQGSEA. The CDR3 loop spans 14 amino acids. Written as DNA, the CDR3 is TGCAGCGTTGACCAAAGACACCGGAACACTGAAGCTTTCTTT. It encodes CSVDQRHRNTEAFF.

This sequence joins TRBV11-2 and TRBJ2-7; the D gene is possibly TRBD2 (7 bases). Germline values: CDR1 SGHAT, CDR2 FQNNGV. CDR3 length: 16 residues. The germline V and J ends were trimmed by 2 bases and 0 bases, with 14 bases remaining between them. CDR3 sequence: CASSLYRGGPSYEQYF. The CDR3 region has the DNA TGTGCCAGCAGCTTATACCGCGGGGGCCCCTCCTACGAGCAGTACTTC.

This clone showed up just once. The chain combines TRBV9 with TRBJ2-3, with 9 bases aligning to TRBD2. The V gene end was trimmed by 0 bases and the J gene end by 2 bases; junction bases not matched to a gene: 4. The CDR3 spans 16 residues. Germline V gene lookup returns CDR1 SGDLS and CDR2 YYNGEE. The CDR3 DNA follows: TGTGCCAGCAGCGTAGGGCTAGCGGGGTTCACAGATACGCAGTATTTT. As protein: CASSVGLAGFTDTQYF.

With respect to this clone: The sample contains more than one DNA sequence encoding this CDR3. V is TRBV4-3 and J is TRBJ2-5; 9 bases line up with TRBD2. The germline V gene encodes CDR1 LGHNA and CDR2 YSLEER. The CDR3 is 16 amino acids. V lost 1 base and J lost 0; bases outside the gene matches: 3. CDR3 bases: TGCGCCAGCAGCCAAGTACGCGGGGGGGACCAAGAGACCCAGTACTTC. Translation: CASSQVRGGDQETQYF.

This chain joins TRBV28 and TRBJ1-5, with 8 nucleotides matching TRBD1. Per germline, CDR1 MDHEN and CDR2 SYDVKM. The J segment lost 0 bases and the V segment lost 6 bases, leaving 10 bases of the junction unmatched. The CDR3 is 17 residues long. CDR3 coding DNA: TGTGCCAGCAGCTTACCGGGACAGGAATATAGCAATCAGCCCCAGCATTTT. Residues: CASSLPGQEYSNQPQHF.

The chain joins TRBV19 to TRBJ2-4; 10 nucleotides agree with TRBD1. V dropped 6 bases and J dropped 8; count of bases not matched to a gene: 13. Germline V gene sequence: CDR1 LNHDA, CDR2 SQIVND (reference sequence). CDR3 size: 16 residues. CDR3 sequence (DNA): TGTGCCAGTAGGACCCGCGGACAGGGGGGGCCGTACATTCAGTACTTC. Amino acids: CASRTRGQGGPYIQYF.